This T cell receptor (beta chain) was observed in a study of control samples from healthy donors and cancer patients. Some clones are missing from TCRdb's copy, which holds only in-frame ones; the method was immunoSEQ multiplex PCR. The profile shows over 65,000 clones, about 89% of them singletons. The V gene lost 1 base and the J gene lost 0 bases, with 15 bases spanning the gap. The germline V gene encodes CDR1 MNHNS and CDR2 SASEGT. CDR3 length: 18 residues. The chain recombines TRBV6-1 with TRBJ1-4, with a tentative D call TRBD1 (6 bases). The TCR comes from a woman in her forties or fifties with colorectal cancer. The specimen was PBMCs. CDR3 sequence: CASSEGGTLLATNEKLFF. Here the CDR3 DNA reads TGTGCCAGCAGTGAAGGAGGGACACTTCTCGCAACTAATGAAAAACTGTTTTTT.